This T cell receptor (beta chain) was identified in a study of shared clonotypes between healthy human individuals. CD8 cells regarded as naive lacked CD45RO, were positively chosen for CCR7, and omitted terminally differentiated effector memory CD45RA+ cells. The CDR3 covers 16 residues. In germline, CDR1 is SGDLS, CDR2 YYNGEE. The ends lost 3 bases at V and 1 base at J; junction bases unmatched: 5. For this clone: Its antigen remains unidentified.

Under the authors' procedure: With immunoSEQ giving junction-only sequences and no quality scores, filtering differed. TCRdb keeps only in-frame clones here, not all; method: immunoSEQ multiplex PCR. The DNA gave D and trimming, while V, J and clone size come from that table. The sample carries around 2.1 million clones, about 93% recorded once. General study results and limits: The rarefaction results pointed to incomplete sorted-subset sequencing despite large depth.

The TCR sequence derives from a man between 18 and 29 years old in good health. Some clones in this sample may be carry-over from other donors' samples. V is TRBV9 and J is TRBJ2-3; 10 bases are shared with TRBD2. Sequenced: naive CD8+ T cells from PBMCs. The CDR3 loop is CASSATGTSGTDTQYF. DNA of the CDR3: TGTGCCAGCAGCGCCACCGGGACTAGCGGCACAGATACGCAGTATTTT.